This T cell receptor beta chain was recorded in a study of Graves' ophthalmopathy and Graves' hyperthyroidism. Transcripts of RNA were the source for amplifying TCR beta CDR3 regions. HTBI primers served in a first-round RT-PCR, which a second-round multiplex PCR followed. TCRdb processed the multiplex PCR reads anew with MiXCR; each CDR3 protein has one entry. Among 360,000 or so distinct CDR3 sequences, about 18% were seen once, and the ten largest hold 1.6%. With respect to this clonotype: Its antigen is unidentified.

The study, taken as a whole, reports: Predictions made by the model for ophthalmopathy progression reached approximately 70% sensitivity and about 72% specificity. Among expanded thyroid clonotypes above 0.001 frequency, most also occurred in blood.

The CDR3 totals 15 residues. Germline CDR1 MNHEY, CDR2 SMNVEV (reference sequence). The study enrolled ophthalmopathy donors with moderate-to-severe activity, CAS ≥3, NOSPECS ≥4 and duration under 3 months. Clinical symptoms and serum thyroxine were used for diagnosis; TRAb, thyroid ultrasound and orbital computed tomography were also relied on. The receptor was derived from a woman younger than 30 with Graves' ophthalmopathy. The chain uses TRBV27 and TRBJ2-5; D is perhaps TRBD1 (7 bases). The J call may be incorrect, as the DNA end agrees better with TRBJ2-7. The sequencing sample was made of peripheral blood. The CDR3 loop is CASSLSTGRRGEQYF. The CDR3 DNA sequence: TGTGCCAGCAGTTTATCGACAGGGAGGAGAGGCGAGCAGTACTTC.